Below, 28 T cell receptor beta chains from the same sample are listed, as sequenced in a study of patients and donors after allogeneic stem cell transplantation. TCRdb called the RT-PCR reads again in MiXCR, with one record for every CDR3 protein. The sample includes roughly 960,000 distinct CDR3 sequences, 18% of them seen just once. Sequenced sample: blood, either unsorted or a sorted T cell fraction (not recorded which). The origin of the receptors is a human donor who was either an allogeneic HSCT recipient or a stem cell or donor lymphocyte infusion donor (not recorded which). It is not recorded whose cells these are; they may come from a transplant donor.

The V and J genes are TRBV7-2 and TRBJ1-5; TRBD1 is a possible D gene (5 bases). In germline, CDR1 is SGHTA, CDR2 FQGNSA. V was trimmed by 5 bases and J by 5 bases, leaving 13 bases between them. CDR3 size: 14 residues. The CDR3 is CASSPQVGDQPQHF. The CDR3 DNA reads as TGTGCCAGCAGCCCCCAGGTGGGGGATCAGCCCCAGCATTTT.

The rearrangement joins TRBV6-2 or TRBV6-3 to TRBJ1-6; 8 bases align to TRBD1. This CDR3 is built from 14 residues. Trimming removed 8 bases from V and 10 bases from J; junction bases left unmatched: 10. Germline CDR1 is MNHEY and CDR2 is SVGEGT. This CDR3 reads CASEPGQDRSPLHF. In nucleotides, the CDR3 is TGTGCCAGCGAGCCGGGACAGGATCGATCACCCCTCCACTTT.

This clonotype came up a few times. The chain uses TRBV9 and TRBJ1-4; 9 bases fit TRBD1. V was clipped by 7 bases and J by 7 bases; unmatched bases: 8. The germline V gene encodes CDR1 SGDLS and CDR2 YYNGEE. The CDR3 consists of 14 residues. CDR3 DNA: TGTGCCAGCGGGGGCACAGGGGGCTCTGAAAAACTGTTTTTT. Translating it yields CASGGTGGSEKLFF.

The CDR3 DNA is TGCAGTGCTACTAAGATGAATGAGCAGTTCTTC. Protein sequence: CSATKMNEQFF. The gene calls are TRBV20-1 and TRBJ2-1; D uncertain. V was trimmed by 4 bases and J by 7 bases, leaving 8 bases between them. The CDR3 totals 11 residues. Germline values: CDR1 DFQATT, CDR2 SNEGSKA (reference sequence).

This clonotype has just a few counts. The V call is TRBV20-1, the J call TRBJ1-6, with 7 bases that match TRBD1. The CDR3 loop spans 13 amino acids. CDR1 is DFQATT, CDR2 SNEGSKA, per germline (reference sequence). CDR3 DNA sequence: TGCAGCGCCGGCAGGGGGGTGAATTCACCCCTCCACTTT. The encoded protein is CSAGRGVNSPLHF.

The genes are TRBV20-1 and TRBJ2-3; maybe TRBD2 (6 bases). V shed 3 bases and J shed 2 bases, with 12 bases lying between them. The CDR3 totals 14 residues. Germline values: CDR1 DFQATT, CDR2 SNEGSKA (reference sequence). Here the CDR3 reads CSASGGGNTDTQYF. The DNA for the CDR3 is TGCAGTGCTAGCGGGGGAGGAAACACAGATACGCAGTATTTT.

This clonotype was recorded once. This chain connects TRBV18 to TRBJ2-4; perhaps TRBD1 as D (5 bases). There are 16 residues in the CDR3. V shed 1 base and J shed 1 base, with 11 bases lying between them. Germline CDR1 KGHSH, CDR2 LQKENI. The CDR3 DNA reads TGTGCCAGCTCACCACTTCCAGGGTCGGCCAAAAACATTCAGTACTTC. It specifies CASSPLPGSAKNIQYF.

This clonotype was found a few times. The chain employs TRBV5-6 and TRBJ1-5, with TRBD1 matching over 7 bases. The V and J ends lost 0 bases and 7 bases, in that order; junction bases with no gene match: 4. The CDR3 loop spans 14 amino acids. Germline V CDR1 and CDR2: SGHDT, YYEEEE. The CDR3, as DNA: TGTGCCAGCAGCTTGGGACAGGGAATGCAGCCCCAGCATTTT. Translating gives CASSLGQGMQPQHF.

This clonotype was observed a handful of times. This sequence joins TRBV6-2 or TRBV6-3 and TRBJ2-2, with 7 bases fitting TRBD1. Germline CDR1 is MNHEY and CDR2 is SVGEGT. The V gene end was trimmed by 4 bases and the J gene end by 5 bases; junction bases not matched to a gene: 7. The CDR3 consists of 15 residues. The CDR3 DNA sequence: TGTGCCAGCAGTTCCGGGACAGATGAGACCGGGGAGCTGTTTTTT. Its protein product is CASSSGTDETGELFF.

The V gene is TRBV4-3, the J gene TRBJ1-1, with 9 bases lining up with TRBD1. This CDR3 region has 15 residues. Germline loops: CDR1 LGHNA, CDR2 YSLEER. V was clipped by 3 bases and J by 0 bases; unmatched bases: 2. Written as DNA, the CDR3 is TGCGCCAGCAGCCACGGACAGGGGATGAACACTGAAGCTTTCTTT. Translation: CASSHGQGMNTEAFF.

The genes are TRBV12-3 or TRBV12-4 and TRBJ1-2; D is ambiguous. Between the trimmed V and J ends, which lost 8 bases and 2 bases, there was a span of 12 bases. This CDR3 spans 13 amino acids. Here the CDR3 reads CASCRTGNYGYTF. DNA of the CDR3: TGTGCCAGCTGCCGGACTGGGAACTATGGCTACACCTTC.

This chain uses TRBV2 with TRBJ2-1; 11 nucleotides agree with TRBD2. Germline lookup yields CDR1 SNHLY and CDR2 FYNNEI. Germline trimming cut 7 bases from V and 8 bases from J; bases unmatched to any gene: 10. The CDR3 length is 15 residues. The CDR3 DNA sequence: TGTGCCAGCACCCCCACTAGCGGGAGTTTTGATGAGCAGTTCTTC. It is translated as CASTPTSGSFDEQFF.

The V gene is TRBV9, the J gene TRBJ1-2; D remains unclear. CDR1 SGDLS and CDR2 YYNGEE come from the germline V gene. This CDR3 has 17 residues. V lost 0 bases and J lost 2, with 17 bases in between. CDR3 nucleotide sequence: TGTGCCAGCAGCGTAGACCCGAGGGCGTACGACAACTATGGCTACACCTTC. Encoded protein: CASSVDPRAYDNYGYTF.

The chain joins TRBV7-9 to TRBJ1-4; possibly TRBD1 for D (6 bases). V shed 1 base and J shed 2 bases, with 14 bases lying between them. Per germline, CDR1 SEHNR and CDR2 FQNEAQ (reference sequence). There are 17 residues in the CDR3. For the CDR3, the DNA is TGTGCCAGCAGCTTAGGAGGGGGGTTGGCGACTAATGAAAAACTGTTTTTT. Protein sequence: CASSLGGGLATNEKLFF.

This clonotype was seen at least ten times. The chain combines TRBV29-1 with TRBJ1-1; D may be TRBD1 (6 bases). V gave up 6 bases and J gave up 0 bases, with 11 bases separating them. Germline CDR1 and CDR2: SQVTM and ANQGSEA. The CDR3 contains 13 residues. DNA of the CDR3: TGCAGCGTAGAACAGGGAGTGAACACTGAAGCTTTCTTT. Protein sequence: CSVEQGVNTEAFF.

This clonotype was observed once. The chain couples TRBV4-2 to TRBJ1-3, with 9 bases that match TRBD1. The CDR3 is 14 residues long. The ends lost 4 bases at V and 8 bases at J; junction bases unmatched: 6. Germline V CDR1 and CDR2: LGHNA, YNFKEQ. CDR3 sequence (DNA): TGTGCCAGCAGCCTGGACAGGGGCTGGGACACCATATATTTT. Translation: CASSLDRGWDTIYF.

In DNA form, the CDR3 reads TGTGCCAGCAGAACAGGGGGGGCTGATGGAAACACCATATATTTT. Protein: CASRTGGADGNTIYF. V usage is TRBV6-1 and J usage is TRBJ1-3; 8 bases map to TRBD1. Trimming at V came to 6 bases and at J to 3 bases, leaving 7 bases not matched to a gene. In germline, CDR1 is MNHNS, CDR2 SASEGT. This CDR3 is built from 15 residues.

This clonotype showed up many times. This chain uses TRBV12-3 or TRBV12-4 with TRBJ2-3; perhaps D is TRBD1 or TRBD2 (5 bases each). This CDR3 contains 14 residues. Trimming took off 3 bases at V and 5 bases at J, with 12 bases between the two ends. DNA of the CDR3: TGTGCCAGCAGTTTTAATGGGGCGGGAGATACGCAGTATTTT. Translated: CASSFNGAGDTQYF.

This chain uses TRBV7-2 with TRBJ2-7; weak D call: TRBD1 (6 bases). CDR1 and CDR2 (germline): SGHTA, FQGNSA. This CDR3 spans 15 amino acids. Trimming removed 4 bases from V and 0 bases from J, with 13 bases in between. Here the CDR3 DNA reads TGTGCCAGCAGCTCCGCCGGGACACCCTCCTACGAGCAGTACTTC. It codes for CASSSAGTPSYEQYF. Full variable domain (outside the CDR3, taken from reference TRBV7-2 and TRBJ2-7): GAGVSQSPSNKVTEKGKDVELRCDPISGHTALYWYRQSLGQGLEFLIYFQGNSAPDKSGLPSDRFSAERTGGSVSTLTIQRTQQEDSAVYLCASSSAGTPSYEQYFGPGTRLTVT.

This clonotype was counted at least ten times. This chain connects TRBV12-3 or TRBV12-4 to TRBJ1-2; D is perhaps TRBD1 (6 bases). V gave up 5 bases and J gave up 3 bases, with 13 bases separating them. This CDR3 spans 14 amino acids. The CDR3 nucleotides read TGTGCCAGCAGTCTCAGGGGCACATACTATGGCTACACCTTC. As protein: CASSLRGTYYGYTF.

This clonotype showed up just a few times. The chain has TRBV6-4 and TRBJ2-3; D remains unclear. V gave up 8 bases and J gave up 2 bases, with 8 bases separating them. Germline loops: CDR1 MRHNA, CDR2 SNTAGT. The CDR3 runs 12 residues. This CDR3 reads CASVYNTDTQYF. CDR3 sequence (DNA): TGTGCCAGCGTTTACAACACAGATACGCAGTATTTT.

Only a few counts were recorded for this clonotype. The chain recombines TRBV4-3 with TRBJ2-1, with 12 nucleotides matching TRBD2. The CDR3 is made up of 16 amino acids. V shed 4 bases, J shed 4 bases, and the junction held 5 bases outside the gene matches. Germline CDR1 is LGHNA and CDR2 is YSLEER. CDR3 sequence: CASSRTLAGGYNEQFF. Written as DNA, the CDR3 is TGCGCCAGCAGCCGAACACTAGCGGGGGGATACAATGAGCAGTTCTTC.

This chain uses TRBV29-1 with TRBJ2-3; TRBD2 matches at 11 bases. The length of the CDR3 is 15 residues. The germline V gene encodes CDR1 SQVTM and CDR2 ANQGSEA. V lost 8 bases to trimming and J lost 5 bases; unmatched junction nucleotides: 12. The CDR3 DNA sequence: TGCAGCACAAGGAGGCCCACTAGCGGGAGAGATACGCAGTATTTT. It specifies CSTRRPTSGRDTQYF.

The DNA of the CDR3 is TGTGCCAGCAGCTTAGCGGGGAGTGCTAGCACAGATACGCAGTATTTT. It specifies CASSLAGSASTDTQYF. The rearrangement links TRBV7-2 to TRBJ2-3; TRBD2 might be the D (5 bases). Germline-derived CDR1 and CDR2 are SGHTA and FQGNSA. This CDR3 comprises 16 residues. Trimming took off 0 bases at V and 0 bases at J, with 10 bases between the two ends.

The chain links TRBV4-1 to TRBJ2-1; a weak D match, TRBD2 (6 bases). Trimming cost V 0 bases and J 8 bases, with 14 bases left between them. From germline, CDR1 is MGHRA and CDR2 YSYEKL. The CDR3 is 15 residues long. CDR3 nucleotides: TGCGCCAGCAGCCAAGAGACTAGAGTGGTTGATGAGCAGTTCTTC. Translated, it gives CASSQETRVVDEQFF.

The V and J genes are TRBV4-1 and TRBJ1-1; 8 nucleotides agree with TRBD1. Looked up from germline, CDR1 is MGHRA and CDR2 is YSYEKL. The CDR3 is 15 residues long. V shed 6 bases, J shed 1 base, and the junction held 7 bases outside the gene matches. The DNA for the CDR3 is TGCGCCAGCAGTTACGACGACAGGGGGAACACTGAAGCTTTCTTT. Translating gives CASSYDDRGNTEAFF.

This clonotype has just a few counts. This chain links TRBV10-2 with TRBJ2-2; 8 bases are shared with TRBD1. This CDR3 comprises 13 residues. Trimming cost V 7 bases and J 8 bases; bases outside gene matches: 6. The germline V gene has CDR1 WSHSY and CDR2 SAAADI. In DNA, the CDR3 is TGCGCCAGCATCTCCAGGGGGCTGGGGGAGCTGTTTTTT. This translates into CASISRGLGELFF.

The chain is built from TRBV4-1 and TRBJ1-2; D unresolved. V gave up 1 base and J gave up 7 bases, with 16 bases separating them. Germline CDR1 and CDR2: MGHRA and YSYEKL. The CDR3 contains 15 residues. CDR3 protein: CASSQVFRPKGGYTF. In DNA, the CDR3 is TGCGCCAGCAGCCAAGTATTTCGGCCCAAGGGTGGCTACACCTTC.